This T cell receptor beta chain was observed in a study of shared clonotypes between healthy human individuals. Overall study context: The study used three CD4 naive, three CD4 memory, two CD8 naive and one CD8 memory plate per donor. Study-wide findings and caveats: When naive CD4 clonotypes were compared across a few donors, about 4.8% were shared. Clonotypes not shared had lower generation probabilities than those common to all four donors.

The donors were adults (healthy and HIV-negative) with no recent acute infections or vaccinations. The protocol was immunoSEQ multiplex PCR, while the TCRdb copy is restricted to in-frame clones and leaves out a portion. This sample has about 2.4 million clones, with 93% found just once. Note on this clone: The antigen is undetermined.

This clonotype was sampled from a man aged 18 to 30 in good health. Some clones in this sample may be carry-over from other donors' samples. Sequenced: naive CD4+ T cells from PBMCs. Subset specified: CD45RA+ positively selected.

CDR3 sequence (DNA): TGTGCCAGCAGTTACGGTACTAACAATGAGCAGTTCTTC. Translated, it gives CASSYGTNNEQFF. J is TRBJ2-1 and V is TRBV6-5; no definite D call. The length of the CDR3 is 13 residues. Germline V gene data show CDR1 as MNHEY and CDR2 as SVGAGI. Trimming removed 2 bases from V and 5 bases from J, with 7 bases in between.